The 20 T cell receptor beta chains given below trace back to one sample, sequenced in a study of T cells in Graves' hyperthyroidism and ophthalmopathy. It was RNA transcripts that yielded the amplified TCR beta CDR3 regions. The TCR CDR3 first-round RT-PCR relied on the HTBI primer set. One entry per CDR3 protein results from TCRdb running MiXCR on the multiplex PCR reads. This sample carries 400,000 to 550,000 distinct CDR3 sequences, around 22% of them seen once, and the ten largest clones take about 10%. Sequenced material: blood. The receptor source for this set is a woman in her 30s with Graves' ophthalmopathy.

This clonotype was observed at least ten times. V and J are TRBV6-1 and TRBJ1-6; D possibly corresponds to TRBD1 (5 bases). The length of the CDR3 is 14 residues. Trimming took 4 bases from V and 10 from J, leaving 14 bases between them. In germline, CDR1 is MNHNS, CDR2 SASEGT. CDR3 loop: CASSGSGMGSPLHF. DNA for the CDR3: TGTGCCAGCAGTGGGTCAGGGATGGGCTCACCCCTCCACTTT.

This clonotype was counted many times. The chain joins TRBV5-1 to TRBJ2-7; the match to TRBD1 covers 7 bases. Germline V gene sequence: CDR1 SGHRS, CDR2 YFSETQ. The CDR3 totals 13 residues. The V and J ends lost 3 bases and 5 bases, in that order; junction bases with no gene match: 5. Here the CDR3 DNA reads TGCGCCAGCAGCTCCCAGGGGGTCCACGAGCAGTACTTC. Translating it yields CASSSQGVHEQYF.

This clonotype appeared a few times. J is TRBJ1-1 and V is TRBV10-3; TRBD1 matches 11 bases. The germline CDR1 and CDR2 sequences are ENHRY and SYGVKD. V gave up 10 bases and J gave up 1 base; unmatched junction bases: 5. The CDR3 has 14 residues. CDR3 amino acids: CATRDRGANTEAFF. DNA of the CDR3: TGTGCCACCCGGGACAGGGGGGCGAACACTGAAGCTTTCTTT.

This clonotype was observed a handful of times. The J gene is TRBJ1-1, the V gene TRBV18; D may be TRBD1 (6 bases). Germline CDR1 reads KGHSH; CDR2 reads LQKENI. The V end was cut by 4 bases, the J end by 6 bases, with 12 bases between. The CDR3 length is 13 residues. The CDR3 spells CASSRGQQAEAFF. Here the CDR3 DNA reads TGTGCCAGCTCACGGGGACAACAAGCTGAAGCTTTCTTT.

The V and J genes are TRBV6-2 or TRBV6-3 and TRBJ1-1; D is possibly TRBD1 (5 bases). Trimming removed 5 bases at V and 7 bases at J, with 11 bases between. The germline V gene has CDR1 MNHEY and CDR2 SVGEGT. CDR3 length: 12 residues. The CDR3 reads CASSRGTGEAFF. The CDR3 DNA is TGTGCCAGCAGTCGAGGGACGGGTGAAGCTTTCTTT.

Comments on this clonotype: A much larger clone differs by one base, so this may be a read error. Here the CDR3 omits its conserved ending phenylalanine or tryptophan, so a read error is the likely source. The J gene is TRBJ2-3, the V gene TRBV28, with D possibly matching TRBD2 (5 bases). The CDR3 totals 14 residues. The germline CDR1 and CDR2 sequences are MDHEN and SYDVKM. Trimming took 4 bases from V and 2 from J, leaving 10 bases between them. The CDR3 DNA is TGTGCCAGCAGTTCCCCCGGGGTCACAGATACGCAGTATTTG. Translating it yields CASSSPGVTDTQYL.

This clonotype was observed many times. The rearrangement links TRBV12-3 or TRBV12-4 to TRBJ1-2; 8 positions match TRBD1. V shed 5 bases, J shed 4 bases, and the junction held 6 bases outside the gene matches. The CDR3 runs to 14 residues. CDR3 nucleotide sequence: TGTGCCAGCAGTCGCGGGACAGGAACCTATGGCTACACCTTC. It yields the protein CASSRGTGTYGYTF.

A note on this clonotype: Its ends do not fully match the called genes, so a read error is possible. The chain recombines TRBV6-5 with TRBJ1-5; 8 bases match TRBD1. The CDR3 has 16 amino acids. Germline V gene data show CDR1 as MNHEY and CDR2 as SVGAGI. Here the CDR3 reads CASSYSTGDSNQPPHF. In DNA, the CDR3 is TGTGCCAGCAGTTACTCGACAGGGGATAGCAATCAGCCCCCGCATTTT.

This clonotype was observed a few times. The chain combines TRBV15 with TRBJ2-6; 7 bases are shared with TRBD1. Trimming took 4 bases from V and 1 from J; bases not matched to a gene: 10. This CDR3 spans 18 amino acids. Germline V gene data show CDR1 as LNHNV and CDR2 as YYDKDF (reference sequence). CDR3: CATSTWGTASSGANVLTF. DNA of the CDR3: TGTGCCACCAGCACCTGGGGGACAGCGAGTTCTGGGGCCAACGTCCTGACTTTC.

In this sample, this clonotype turned up many times. The V gene is TRBV12-3 or TRBV12-4, the J gene TRBJ1-5; D is undetermined. The CDR3 spans 13 residues. V shed 2 bases and J shed 6 bases, with 8 bases lying between them. The DNA for the CDR3 is TGTGCCAGCAGTTTACGGGCCAGTCAGCCCCAGCATTTT. This codes for CASSLRASQPQHF.

This rearrangement joins TRBV28 to TRBJ2-7; 7 nucleotides agree with TRBD1. CDR3 length: 15 residues. Germline CDR1 is MDHEN and CDR2 is SYDVKM. Trimming took 5 bases from V and 3 from J; bases not matched to a gene: 10. The CDR3 sequence: CASSKNRDSYYEQYF. The CDR3 DNA reads as TGTGCCAGCAGTAAAAATCGGGACAGCTACTACGAGCAGTACTTC.

This clonotype came up many times. The J gene is TRBJ1-2, the V gene TRBV27; 10 nucleotides align to TRBD1. This CDR3 spans 16 amino acids. Germline V gives CDR1 MNHEY, CDR2 SMNVEV (reference sequence). V shed 6 bases, J shed 0 bases, and the junction held 7 bases outside the gene matches. CDR3 sequence reads: CASSRDRGPSNYGYTF. DNA of the CDR3: TGTGCCAGCAGCCGGGACAGGGGACCATCTAACTATGGCTACACCTTC.

J is TRBJ1-2 and V is TRBV6-1; the match to TRBD1 covers 8 bases. CDR3 length: 15 residues. Germline lookup yields CDR1 MNHNS and CDR2 SASEGT. The ends lost 8 bases at V and 0 bases at J; junction bases unmatched: 8. The CDR3 loop is CASPTGVPSNYGYTF. In DNA, the CDR3 is TGTGCCAGCCCGACAGGGGTGCCCTCTAACTATGGCTACACCTTC.

This clonotype was found many times. This chain uses TRBV20-1 with TRBJ1-1; D is uncertain. CDR1 is DFQATT, CDR2 SNEGSKA, per germline (reference sequence). The CDR3 length is 10 residues. V shed 6 bases and J shed 11 bases, with 13 bases lying between them. The CDR3: CSANSARAFF. CDR3 nucleotides: TGCAGTGCGAATTCGGCTCGGGCTTTCTTT.

The table lists this clonotype with many counts. The chain recombines TRBV29-1 with TRBJ2-2; D might be TRBD1 (6 bases). Germline lookup yields CDR1 SQVTM and CDR2 ANQGSEA. CDR3 length: 16 residues. Trimming shortened V by 6 bases and J by 0 bases, and 17 bases separated the two germline ends. The CDR3 sequence is CSVQDLGQPNTGELFF. CDR3 bases: TGCAGCGTCCAAGATTTAGGACAGCCGAACACCGGGGAGCTGTTTTTT.

This clonotype occurred a few times. The chain carries TRBV2 and TRBJ1-1; a possible D gene is TRBD1 (5 bases). Looked up from germline, CDR1 is SNHLY and CDR2 is FYNNEI. The CDR3 sequence is 11 residues long. Deletions cut 6 bases from V and 7 bases from J, with 9 bases between. The chain's CDR3 is CASRQAGEAFF. CDR3 nucleotides: TGTGCCAGCAGACAGGCGGGTGAAGCTTTCTTT.

This CDR3 reads CSARDRVEGYTF. The CDR3 DNA sequence: TGCAGTGCCCGGGACAGGGTCGAGGGCTACACCTTC. The chain links TRBV20-1 to TRBJ1-2; 9 bases line up with TRBD1. CDR1 is DFQATT and CDR2 is SNEGSKA in the germline V gene (reference sequence). The ends lost 6 bases at V and 8 bases at J; junction bases unmatched: 7. CDR3 length equals 12 residues.

Many counts were recorded for this clonotype. The V and J genes are TRBV28 and TRBJ1-3, with no clear D. CDR1 is MDHEN and CDR2 is SYDVKM in the germline V gene. This CDR3 has 11 amino acids. The V end was cut by 4 bases, the J end by 8 bases, with 6 bases between. The CDR3 loop is CASSSRDTIYF. The CDR3 DNA reads as TGTGCCAGCAGTTCACGAGACACCATATATTTT.

The table lists this clonotype with many counts. The CDR3 coding sequence is TGTGCCAGCAGTTCAGGGTATAGCAATCAGCCCCAGCATTTT. Protein product: CASSSGYSNQPQHF. The J gene is TRBJ1-5, the V gene TRBV28, with D possibly TRBD1 on 5 matching bases. CDR3 length: 14 amino acids. Germline loops: CDR1 MDHEN, CDR2 SYDVKM. V lost 4 bases, J lost 0 bases, and 7 bases lay in between. The full variable domain, with the rest looked up from reference TRBV28 and TRBJ1-5, is DVKVTQSSRYLVKRTGEKVFLECVQDMDHENMFWYRQDPGLGLRLIYFSYDVKMKEKGDIPEGYSVSREKKERFSLILESASTNQTSMYLCASSSGYSNQPQHFGDGTRLSIL.

The chain combines TRBV30 with TRBJ2-1; TRBD2 might be the D (5 bases). CDR1 is GTSNPN, CDR2 SVGIG, per germline (reference sequence). V lost 0 bases and J 8 bases, leaving 17 bases between the germline ends. The CDR3 is 15 amino acids. This CDR3 is CAWSVRGSLVDEQFF. The DNA for the CDR3 is TGTGCCTGGAGTGTACGGGGTAGCTTAGTCGATGAGCAGTTCTTC.